This T cell receptor beta chain was captured by sequencing in a study of control samples from healthy donors and cancer patients. Sequenced by immunoSEQ multiplex PCR; TCRdb stores in-frame clones only, minus some. The sample lists about 130,000 clones, 85% to 95% occurring once. V was clipped by 7 bases and J by 1 base, with 19 bases between them. The germline V gene has CDR1 ENHRY and CDR2 SYGVKD. The CDR3 extends over 16 amino acids. The TCR sequence derives from an elderly man with head and neck cancer. The V gene is TRBV10-3, the J gene TRBJ1-2; maybe TRBD1 (5 bases). Material for sequencing was PBMCs. The CDR3 spells CAITETAPSLNYGYTF. DNA of the CDR3: TGTGCCATCACAGAGACAGCGCCGAGTCTTAACTATGGCTACACCTTC.